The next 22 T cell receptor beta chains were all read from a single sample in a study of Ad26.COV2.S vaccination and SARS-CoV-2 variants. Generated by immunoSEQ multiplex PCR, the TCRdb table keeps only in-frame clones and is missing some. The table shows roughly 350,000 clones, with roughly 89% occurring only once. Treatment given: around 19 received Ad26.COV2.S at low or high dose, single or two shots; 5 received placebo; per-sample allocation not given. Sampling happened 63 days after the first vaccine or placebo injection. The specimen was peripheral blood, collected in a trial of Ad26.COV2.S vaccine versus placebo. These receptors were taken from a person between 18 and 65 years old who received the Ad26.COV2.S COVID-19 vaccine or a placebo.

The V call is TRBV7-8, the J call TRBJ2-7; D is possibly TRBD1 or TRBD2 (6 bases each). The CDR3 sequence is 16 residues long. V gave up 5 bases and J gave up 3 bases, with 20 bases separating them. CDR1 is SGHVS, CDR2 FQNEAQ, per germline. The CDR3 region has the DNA TGTGCCAGCAGCATAGGGGGTGGCGGGGAGGTCTACGAGCAGTACTTC. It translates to CASSIGGGGEVYEQYF.

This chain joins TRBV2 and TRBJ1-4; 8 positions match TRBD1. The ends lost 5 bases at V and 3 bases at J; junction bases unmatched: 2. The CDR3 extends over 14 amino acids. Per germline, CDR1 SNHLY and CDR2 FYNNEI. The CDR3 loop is CASSQDRANEKLFF. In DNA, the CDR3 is TGTGCCAGCAGTCAGGACAGGGCTAATGAAAAACTGTTTTTT.

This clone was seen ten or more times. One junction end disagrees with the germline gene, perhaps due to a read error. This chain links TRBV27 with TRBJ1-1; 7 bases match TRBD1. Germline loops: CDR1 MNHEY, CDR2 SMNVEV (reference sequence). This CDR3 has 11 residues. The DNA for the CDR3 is TGTGCCAGCCGAGGGATAGGGGGCCTGGGATTT. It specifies CASRGIGGLGF.

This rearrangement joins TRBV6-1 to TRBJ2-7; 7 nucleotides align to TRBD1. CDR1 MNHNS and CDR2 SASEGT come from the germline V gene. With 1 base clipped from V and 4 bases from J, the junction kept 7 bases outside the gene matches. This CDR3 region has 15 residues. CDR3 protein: CASSEEDRWRYEQYF. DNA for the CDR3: TGTGCCAGCAGTGAAGAGGACAGGTGGCGGTACGAGCAGTACTTC.

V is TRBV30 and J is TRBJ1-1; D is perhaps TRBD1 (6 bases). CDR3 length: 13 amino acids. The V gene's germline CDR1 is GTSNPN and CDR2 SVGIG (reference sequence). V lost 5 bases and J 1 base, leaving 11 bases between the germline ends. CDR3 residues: CAWGTPQNTEAFF. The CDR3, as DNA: TGTGCCTGGGGGACACCCCAGAACACTGAAGCTTTCTTT.

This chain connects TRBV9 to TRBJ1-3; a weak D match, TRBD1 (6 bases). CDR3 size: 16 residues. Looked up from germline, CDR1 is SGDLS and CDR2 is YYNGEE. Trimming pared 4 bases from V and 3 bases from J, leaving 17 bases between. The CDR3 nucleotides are TGTGCCAGCAGCTCAAGCGGGGGGGCGCTTGGAAACACCATATATTTT. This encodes CASSSSGGALGNTIYF.

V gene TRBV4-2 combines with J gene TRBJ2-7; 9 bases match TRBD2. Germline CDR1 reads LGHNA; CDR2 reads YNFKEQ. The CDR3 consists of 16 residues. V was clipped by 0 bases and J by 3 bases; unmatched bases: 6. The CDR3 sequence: CASSQEFLAGHYEQYF. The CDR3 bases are TGTGCCAGCAGCCAAGAATTTCTAGCGGGACACTACGAGCAGTACTTC.

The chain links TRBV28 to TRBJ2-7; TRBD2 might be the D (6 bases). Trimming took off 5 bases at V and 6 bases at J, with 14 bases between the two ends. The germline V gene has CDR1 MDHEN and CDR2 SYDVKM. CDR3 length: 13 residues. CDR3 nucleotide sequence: TGTGCCAGCAGTGCGACTAGTCAGGGCGAGCAGTACTTC. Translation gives CASSATSQGEQYF. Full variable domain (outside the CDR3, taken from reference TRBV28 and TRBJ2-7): DVKVTQSSRYLVKRTGEKVFLECVQDMDHENMFWYRQDPGLGLRLIYFSYDVKMKEKGDIPEGYSVSREKKERFSLILESASTNQTSMYLCASSATSQGEQYFGPGTRLTVT.

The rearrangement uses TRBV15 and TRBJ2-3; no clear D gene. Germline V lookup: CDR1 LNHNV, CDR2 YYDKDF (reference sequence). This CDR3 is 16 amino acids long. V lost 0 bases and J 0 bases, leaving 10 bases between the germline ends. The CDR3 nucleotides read TGTGCCACCAGCAGAGATTTGGCATTAAGCACAGATACGCAGTATTTT. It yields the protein CATSRDLALSTDTQYF.

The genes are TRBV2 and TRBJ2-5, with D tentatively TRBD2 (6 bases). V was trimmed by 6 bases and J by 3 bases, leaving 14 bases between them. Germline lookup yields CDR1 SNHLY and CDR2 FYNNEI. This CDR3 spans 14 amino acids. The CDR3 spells CASRLQGGEETQYF. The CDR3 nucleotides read TGTGCCAGCAGATTGCAGGGAGGAGAAGAGACCCAGTACTTC.

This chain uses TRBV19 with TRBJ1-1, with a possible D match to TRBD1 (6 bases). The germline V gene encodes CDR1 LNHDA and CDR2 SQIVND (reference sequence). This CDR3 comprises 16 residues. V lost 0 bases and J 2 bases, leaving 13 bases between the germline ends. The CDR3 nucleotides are TGTGCCAGTAGTATAGATCAGGGGATAGAAAACACTGAAGCTTTCTTT. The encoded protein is CASSIDQGIENTEAFF.

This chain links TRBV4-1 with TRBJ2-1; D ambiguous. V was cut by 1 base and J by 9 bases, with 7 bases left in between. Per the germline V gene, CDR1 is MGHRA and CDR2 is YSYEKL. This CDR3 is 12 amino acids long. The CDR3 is CASSQVRSEQFF. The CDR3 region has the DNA TGCGCCAGCAGCCAAGTGAGGAGTGAGCAGTTCTTC.

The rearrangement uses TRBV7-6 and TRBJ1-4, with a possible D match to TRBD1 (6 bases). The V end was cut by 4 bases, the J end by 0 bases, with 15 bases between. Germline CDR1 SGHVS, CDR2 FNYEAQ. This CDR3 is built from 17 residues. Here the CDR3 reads CASSSFTGLPTNEKLFF. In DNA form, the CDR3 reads TGTGCCAGCAGCTCCTTCACAGGGCTCCCAACTAATGAAAAACTGTTTTTT. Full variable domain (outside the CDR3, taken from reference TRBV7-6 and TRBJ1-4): GAGVSQSPRYKVTKRGQDVALRCDPISGHVSLYWYRQALGQGPEFLTYFNYEAQQDKSGLPNDRFSAERPEGSISTLTIQRTEQRDSAMYRCASSSFTGLPTNEKLFFGSGTQLSVL.

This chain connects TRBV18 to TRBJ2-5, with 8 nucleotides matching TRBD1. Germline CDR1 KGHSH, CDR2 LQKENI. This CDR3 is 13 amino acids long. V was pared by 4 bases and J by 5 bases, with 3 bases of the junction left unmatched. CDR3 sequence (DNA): TGTGCCAGCTCACGACAGGGGCAGGAGACCCAGTACTTC. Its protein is CASSRQGQETQYF. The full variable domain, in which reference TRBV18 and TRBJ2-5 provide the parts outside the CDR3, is NAGVMQNPRHLVRRRGQEARLRCSPMKGHSHVYWYRQLPEEGLKFMVYLQKENIIDESGMPKERFSAEFPKEGPSILRIQQVVRGDSAAYFCASSRQGQETQYFGPGTRLLVL.

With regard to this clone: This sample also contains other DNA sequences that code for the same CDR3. This CDR3 is CASSLGVNTEAFF. In nucleotides, the CDR3 is TGTGCCAGCAGTTTAGGGGTGAACACTGAAGCTTTCTTT. This rearrangement joins TRBV28 to TRBJ1-1; D not resolved. Trimming left V 2 bases short and J 0 bases short, with 4 bases between. Per germline, CDR1 MDHEN and CDR2 SYDVKM. This CDR3 has 13 residues.

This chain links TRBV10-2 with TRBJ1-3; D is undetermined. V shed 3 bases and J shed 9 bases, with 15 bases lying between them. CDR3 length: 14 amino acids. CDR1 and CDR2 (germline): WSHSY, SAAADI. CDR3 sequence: CASSDQAARGTIYF. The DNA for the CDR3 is TGCGCCAGCAGTGATCAGGCAGCACGGGGCACCATATATTTT.

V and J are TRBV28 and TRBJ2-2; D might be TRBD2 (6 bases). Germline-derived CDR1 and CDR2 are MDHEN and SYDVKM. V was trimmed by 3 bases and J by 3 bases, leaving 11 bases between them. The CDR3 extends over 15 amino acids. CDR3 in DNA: TGTGCCAGCAGTTTCGGGGGACTCTACACCGGGGAGCTGTTTTTT. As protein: CASSFGGLYTGELFF.

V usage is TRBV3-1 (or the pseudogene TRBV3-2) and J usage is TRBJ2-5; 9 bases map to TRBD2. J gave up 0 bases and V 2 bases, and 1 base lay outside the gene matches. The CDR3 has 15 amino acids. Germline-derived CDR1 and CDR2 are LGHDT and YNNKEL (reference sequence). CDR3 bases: TGTGCCAGCAGCCAAAGCGGGGGGTACCAAGAGACCCAGTACTTC. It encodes CASSQSGGYQETQYF.

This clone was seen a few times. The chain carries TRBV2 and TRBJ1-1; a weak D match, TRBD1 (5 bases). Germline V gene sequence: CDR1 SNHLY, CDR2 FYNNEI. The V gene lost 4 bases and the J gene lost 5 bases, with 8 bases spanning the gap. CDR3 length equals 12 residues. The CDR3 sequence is CASSARVTEAFF. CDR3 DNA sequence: TGTGCCAGCAGTGCCAGGGTAACTGAAGCTTTCTTT.

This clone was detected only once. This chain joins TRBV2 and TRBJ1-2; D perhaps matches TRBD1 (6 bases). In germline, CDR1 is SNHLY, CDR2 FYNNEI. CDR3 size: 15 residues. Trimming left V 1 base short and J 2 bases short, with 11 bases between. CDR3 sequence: CASSEGARGNYGYTF. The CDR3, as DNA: TGTGCCAGCAGTGAAGGTGCCAGGGGAAACTATGGCTACACCTTC.

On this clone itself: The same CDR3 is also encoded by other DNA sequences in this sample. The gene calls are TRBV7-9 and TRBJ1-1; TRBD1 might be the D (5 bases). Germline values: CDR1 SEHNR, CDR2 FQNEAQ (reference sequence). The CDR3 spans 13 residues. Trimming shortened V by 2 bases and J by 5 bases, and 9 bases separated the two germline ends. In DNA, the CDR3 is TGTGCCAGCAGCTTACGGGGCTATACTGAAGCTTTCTTT. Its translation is CASSLRGYTEAFF.

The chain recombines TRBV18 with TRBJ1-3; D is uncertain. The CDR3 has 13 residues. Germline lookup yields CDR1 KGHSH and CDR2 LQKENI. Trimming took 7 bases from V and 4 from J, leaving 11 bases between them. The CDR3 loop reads CASFDSLGNTIYF. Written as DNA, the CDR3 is TGTGCCAGCTTTGATAGTCTGGGAAACACCATATATTTT.